This T cell receptor beta chain was profiled in a study of T cells in localized non-small cell lung cancer. Libraries were prepared by immunoSEQ multiplex PCR; TCRdb keeps only in-frame clonotypes and omits some of them. The sample consists of around 50,000 clones, around nine tenths of them appearing once. Germline CDR1 and CDR2: SEHNR and FQNEAQ (reference sequence). V lost 5 bases, J lost 4 bases, and 11 bases lay in between. The CDR3 spans 13 residues. Study findings and constraints: Adjacent lung tissue had a median around 50 of the top 100 clones found in the tumor. Uninvolved adjacent lung showed peak T cell clonality, exceeding tumor. Elevated circulating T cell density in blood was associated with longer overall survival. Heterogeneity cannot be ruled out, as sequencing used one tumor region only.

This clone has just one count. Its cognate antigen is unknown. This TCR derives from a female donor with stage II lung adenocarcinoma. V and J are TRBV7-9 and TRBJ2-5; a possible D gene is TRBD2 (6 bases). Sequences were derived from PBMCs, sampled before any cancer treatment. Here the CDR3 reads CASSPGLLETQYF. The CDR3 DNA reads TGTGCCAGCAGCCCGGGACTTCTAGAGACCCAGTACTTC.